The 32 T cell receptor beta chains below were found in one sample sequenced in a study of T-cell reconstitution after alpha-beta-depleted transplantation in children. Preparation of the TCRbeta library was carried out with unique molecular identifiers. MiXCR was run by TCRdb on the PCR reads, yielding one entry per CDR3 protein. The table includes around 60,000 distinct CDR3 sequences, roughly 46% detected once. Material: PBMCs, mostly from graft donor cells, obtained 360 days after TCRalphabeta/CD19-depleted stem cell transplant. Source of these receptors: a male patient aged 10-17 years who had a stem cell transplant for acute lymphoblastic leukemia, so the T cells may come from the graft donor.

This rearrangement joins TRBV6-2 or TRBV6-3 to TRBJ2-1; maybe TRBD1 (5 bases). Germline values: CDR1 MNHEY, CDR2 SVGEGT. V lost 2 bases, J lost 2 bases, and 10 bases lay in between. CDR3 length: 15 residues. The CDR3 DNA reads as TGTGCCAGCAGTTACGTTCAGGGCCCCTACAATGAGCAGTTCTTC. As protein: CASSYVQGPYNEQFF.

This clonotype has a handful of counts. The V and J genes are TRBV29-1 and TRBJ2-7, with TRBD1 as a possible D gene (6 bases). Germline CDR1 reads SQVTM; CDR2 reads ANQGSEA. Trimming shortened V by 2 bases and J by 5 bases, and 7 bases separated the two germline ends. CDR3 length: 11 amino acids. Written as DNA, the CDR3 is TGCAGCGTTGAACAGGGGAACGAGCAGTACTTC. Its protein is CSVEQGNEQYF.

This clonotype came up a few times. Sequence at one end of the junction differs from germline and may be a read error. The chain couples TRBV7-7 to TRBJ2-2; D remains ambiguous. The CDR3 spans 12 residues. Germline V gives CDR1 SSHAT, CDR2 FNYEAQ (reference sequence). The DNA for the CDR3 is TGTGCTAGCAGCGCATACACCGGGGAGCTGTTTTTT. As protein: CASSAYTGELFF.

V usage is TRBV12-3 or TRBV12-4 and J usage is TRBJ1-2; no reliable D call. The CDR3 loop spans 12 amino acids. V lost 5 bases and J 8 bases, leaving 12 bases between the germline ends. Here the CDR3 DNA reads TGTGCCAGCAGTGGCGGTCCCCTCGGCTACACCTTC. Amino acids: CASSGGPLGYTF.

The chain's CDR3 is CASSLRVSSGGYNEQFF. The CDR3 DNA is TGTGCCAGCAGCTTGCGGGTTTCCAGCGGGGGTTACAATGAGCAGTTCTTC. This sequence joins TRBV5-6 and TRBJ2-1; 8 bases fit TRBD2. Germline V gene lookup returns CDR1 SGHDT and CDR2 YYEEEE. J gave up 4 bases and V 1 base, and 10 bases lay outside the gene matches. This CDR3 is 17 amino acids long.

This clonotype has only a few counts. This chain links TRBV12-3 or TRBV12-4 with TRBJ2-1; D may match TRBD1 or TRBD2 (5 bases each). This CDR3 is 17 amino acids long. V lost 5 bases to trimming and J lost 5 bases, with 22 bases between them. The CDR3 loop is CASSPEPGQRADNEQFF. CDR3 nucleotide sequence: TGTGCCAGCAGTCCCGAGCCGGGGCAGAGGGCTGACAATGAGCAGTTCTTC.

The chain employs TRBV29-1 and TRBJ2-7; D may be TRBD1 (5 bases). Germline CDR1 is SQVTM and CDR2 is ANQGSEA. V was trimmed by 2 bases and J by 0 bases, leaving 8 bases between them. This CDR3 comprises 13 residues. The CDR3 reads CSVEIQDSYEQYF. The CDR3 DNA reads TGCAGCGTTGAAATACAGGACTCCTACGAGCAGTACTTC.

This clonotype was found a few times. The chain employs TRBV9 and TRBJ2-4; 9 nucleotides align to TRBD1. Looked up from germline, CDR1 is SGDLS and CDR2 is YYNGEE. J gave up 5 bases and V 5 bases, and 8 bases lay outside the gene matches. CDR3 length: 15 residues. CDR3 in amino acids: CASRLGQGKENIQYF. CDR3 nucleotides: TGTGCCAGCAGGCTAGGACAGGGGAAAGAAAACATTCAGTACTTC.

A few counts support this clonotype. A read error may account for a junction end that differs from germline. The chain carries TRBV4-3 and TRBJ2-1; D is ambiguous. The CDR3 covers 14 residues. Germline V gene data show CDR1 as LGHNA and CDR2 as YSLEER. The CDR3 loop reads CASSQGMLHNEQFF. For the CDR3, the DNA is TGCGCCAGCAGTCAAGGGATGCTACACAATGAGCAGTTCTTC.

This clonotype came up many times. This chain uses TRBV2 with TRBJ2-7; D unclear. Germline V gene data show CDR1 as SNHLY and CDR2 as FYNNEI. This CDR3 contains 12 residues. V lost 2 bases to trimming and J lost 1 base, with 3 bases between them. The CDR3, as DNA: TGTGCCAGCAGTGAATTTTCCTACGAGCAGTACTTC. Protein sequence: CASSEFSYEQYF.

The rearrangement uses TRBV29-1 and TRBJ2-3, with 7 bases that match TRBD2. Germline values: CDR1 SQVTM, CDR2 ANQGSEA. The CDR3 sequence is 14 residues long. V shed 1 base and J 2 bases; nucleotides not matched to a gene: 3. The CDR3 nucleotides read TGCAGCGTTGAAGGAGGGAGGGTCACAGATACGCAGTATTTT. This encodes CSVEGGRVTDTQYF.

The J gene is TRBJ2-5, the V gene TRBV5-5; D possibly corresponds to TRBD2 (6 bases). Trimming removed 1 base at V and 13 bases at J, with 17 bases between. CDR3 length: 13 amino acids. In germline, CDR1 is SGHKS, CDR2 YYEKEE (reference sequence). The CDR3 loop reads CASSLFSGPLSYF. The CDR3, as DNA: TGTGCCAGCAGCTTGTTCAGCGGGCCGCTCTCGTACTTC.

The chain uses TRBV27 and TRBJ2-7; possibly TRBD1 or TRBD2 for D (5 bases each). In germline, CDR1 is MNHEY, CDR2 SMNVEV (reference sequence). The CDR3 covers 15 residues. The V gene lost 3 bases and the J gene lost 2 bases, with 14 bases spanning the gap. CDR3 in DNA: TGTGCCAGCAGTTTCCGGGACCCTAGGGCCTACGAGCAGTACTTC. It encodes CASSFRDPRAYEQYF.

The chain has TRBV20-1 and TRBJ2-7; 8 bases fit TRBD2. Germline lookup yields CDR1 DFQATT and CDR2 SNEGSKA (reference sequence). This CDR3 is 16 amino acids long. V was clipped by 5 bases and J by 4 bases; unmatched bases: 16. CDR3 bases: TGCAGTGCTCAGTTATGGGGTCCCGAGCGGGGGTACGAGCAGTACTTC. Protein: CSAQLWGPERGYEQYF.

The rearrangement joins TRBV20-1 to TRBJ1-2; no definite D call. Germline CDR1 and CDR2: DFQATT and SNEGSKA (reference sequence). The CDR3 spans 14 residues. Trimming pared 5 bases from V and 0 bases from J, leaving 13 bases between. CDR3 sequence: CSADKDRANYGYTF. The CDR3 bases are TGCAGTGCTGATAAGGACCGAGCTAACTATGGCTACACCTTC.

V gene TRBV29-1 combines with J gene TRBJ2-1; D is unresolved. Trimming took 3 bases from V and 8 from J, leaving 5 bases between them. This CDR3 has 10 residues. The germline gives CDR1 SQVTM, CDR2 ANQGSEA. For the CDR3, the DNA is TGCAGCGTTGAGTCGTATGAGCAGTTCTTC. It codes for CSVESYEQFF.

The V gene is TRBV21-1, the J gene TRBJ2-3. TRBV21-1 is an annotated pseudogene. The CDR3 spans 13 residues. The CDR3, as DNA: TGTGCCAGCAGCAAATCCTACACAGATACGCAGTATTTT. Amino acid sequence: CASSKSYTDTQYF.

In its sample, this clonotype was seen a few times. The chain joins TRBV6-1 to TRBJ1-3; D is uncertain. The CDR3 covers 17 residues. Trimming removed 7 bases from V and 0 bases from J, with 19 bases in between. The germline gives CDR1 MNHNS, CDR2 SASEGT. The CDR3 region is CASTSPGEKSSGNTIYF. CDR3 sequence (DNA): TGTGCCAGCACCTCACCTGGGGAGAAAAGCTCTGGAAACACCATATATTTT.

The V and J genes are TRBV5-1 and TRBJ2-7, with 9 bases lining up with TRBD1. Unmatched junction bases numbered 6, after V lost 5 bases and J lost 6 bases. Germline-derived CDR1 and CDR2 are SGHRS and YFSETQ. CDR3 length: 13 residues. The CDR3 sequence is CASRGQGDGEQYF. DNA for the CDR3: TGCGCCAGCAGGGGACAGGGAGATGGCGAGCAGTACTTC. The full variable domain, in which reference TRBV5-1 and TRBJ2-7 provide the parts outside the CDR3, is KAGVTQTPRYLIKTRGQQVTLSCSPISGHRSVSWYQQTPGQGLQFLFEYFSETQRNKGNFPGRFSGRQFSNSRSEMNVSTLELGDSALYLCASRGQGDGEQYFGPGTRLTVT.

The V gene is TRBV29-1, the J gene TRBJ2-3; TRBD1 matches 7 bases. V lost 4 bases to trimming and J lost 11 bases; unmatched junction nucleotides: 6. This CDR3 contains 11 residues. CDR1 and CDR2 (germline): SQVTM, ANQGSEA. CDR3 bases: TGCAGCGTTGCCCGGGACAGCGGGCAGTATTTT. Protein sequence: CSVARDSGQYF.

This clonotype appeared a few times. The chain has TRBV28 and TRBJ2-3, with 8 bases identical to TRBD2. The CDR3 spans 15 residues. Germline CDR1 reads MDHEN; CDR2 reads SYDVKM. V lost 3 bases to trimming and J lost 14 bases; unmatched junction nucleotides: 16. CDR3 bases: TGTGCCAGCAGTTTTTCTCGCACCGGGACTAGTCGAGGGTATTTT. Translated: CASSFSRTGTSRGYF. Based on the CDR3 plus reference TRBV28 and TRBJ2-3, the full variable domain is DVKVTQSSRYLVKRTGEKVFLECVQDMDHENMFWYRQDPGLGLRLIYFSYDVKMKEKGDIPEGYSVSREKKERFSLILESASTNQTSMYLCASSFSRTGTSRGYFGPGTRLTVL.

This clonotype was detected only a few times. The V and J genes are TRBV7-9 and TRBJ1-4; D not resolved. The CDR3 covers 15 residues. The V gene's germline CDR1 is SEHNR and CDR2 FQNEAQ (reference sequence). Trimming left V 0 bases short and J 8 bases short, with 13 bases between. CDR3 sequence: CASSLAVGNQEKLFF. CDR3 in DNA: TGTGCCAGCAGCTTAGCGGTCGGGAATCAGGAAAAACTGTTTTTT.

This clonotype was detected a few times. The rearrangement joins TRBV14 to TRBJ1-2, with a tentative D call TRBD1 (5 bases). Germline V gene data show CDR1 as SGHDN and CDR2 as FVKESK. V was cut by 4 bases and J by 0 bases, with 12 bases left in between. This CDR3 region has 15 residues. CDR3 sequence: CASSPLQGANYGYTF. In nucleotides, the CDR3 is TGTGCCAGCAGCCCTCTCCAAGGGGCTAACTATGGCTACACCTTC.

This chain connects TRBV10-2 to TRBJ2-7, with unresolved D. This CDR3 has 13 residues. The germline V gene encodes CDR1 WSHSY and CDR2 SAAADI. V was pared by 3 bases and J by 7 bases, with 13 bases between. The CDR3 DNA follows: TGCGCCAGCAGTGAAGGTTTACTTGGGGAGCAGTACTTC. Residues: CASSEGLLGEQYF.

This clonotype was found a few times. V is TRBV5-1 and J is TRBJ2-2; 7 nucleotides agree with TRBD1. V lost 4 bases to trimming and J lost 7 bases; unmatched junction nucleotides: 10. This CDR3 comprises 15 residues. Germline lookup yields CDR1 SGHRS and CDR2 YFSETQ. CDR3 residues: CASSAQGTVLGELFF. The CDR3 nucleotides are TGCGCCAGCAGCGCGCAAGGGACAGTGCTCGGGGAGCTGTTTTTT.

The rearrangement links TRBV5-1 to TRBJ1-5, with D unclear. V was trimmed by 1 base and J by 0 bases, leaving 8 bases between them. Germline V gives CDR1 SGHRS, CDR2 YFSETQ. The CDR3 consists of 15 residues. The CDR3 sequence is CASSLTGYSNQPQHF. CDR3 bases: TGCGCCAGCAGCTTGACCGGCTATAGCAATCAGCCCCAGCATTTT.

This clonotype was seen more than once but under ten times. CDR3 sequence reads: CASRTGGNEQYF. CDR3 coding DNA: TGTGCCAGCAGAACAGGGGGAAACGAGCAGTACTTC. The rearrangement uses TRBV27 and TRBJ2-7; 8 positions match TRBD1. CDR1 MNHEY and CDR2 SMNVEV come from the germline V gene (reference sequence). Trimming cost V 6 bases and J 5 bases; bases outside gene matches: 3. The CDR3 loop spans 12 amino acids.

The chain carries TRBV13 and TRBJ1-2; D remains unclear. Trimming took off 0 bases at V and 4 bases at J, with 12 bases between the two ends. CDR1 is PRHDT and CDR2 is FYEKMQ in the germline V gene (reference sequence). The CDR3 spans 15 residues. As DNA, the CDR3 is TGTGCCAGCAGCTTAGGGGGGAGTCGCCCCTATGGCTACACCTTC. Residues: CASSLGGSRPYGYTF.

This chain uses TRBV9 with TRBJ2-5; the D is unclear. The germline CDR1 and CDR2 sequences are SGDLS and YYNGEE. Trimming left V 0 bases short and J 2 bases short, with 14 bases between. The CDR3 spans 16 residues. The CDR3 loop reads CASSVAFEEEQETQYF. The CDR3 DNA is TGTGCCAGCAGCGTAGCTTTCGAAGAGGAACAAGAGACCCAGTACTTC.

The V call is TRBV5-1, the J call TRBJ2-7; 7 nucleotides align to TRBD2. After removal of 0 bases from V and 1 base from J, the junction contained 1 base not matched to a gene. This CDR3 contains 14 residues. CDR1 and CDR2 from the germline V gene are SGHRS and YFSETQ. The CDR3 sequence is CASSLALASYEQYF. The CDR3 nucleotides are TGCGCCAGCAGCTTGGCACTAGCGTCCTACGAGCAGTACTTC. Full variable domain (remainder filled in from reference TRBV5-1 and TRBJ2-7): KAGVTQTPRYLIKTRGQQVTLSCSPISGHRSVSWYQQTPGQGLQFLFEYFSETQRNKGNFPGRFSGRQFSNSRSEMNVSTLELGDSALYLCASSLALASYEQYFGPGTRLTVT.

Only a few counts were recorded for this clonotype. V is TRBV6-1 and J is TRBJ2-6, with no clear D. This CDR3 has 13 residues. V gave up 9 bases and J gave up 4 bases, with 10 bases separating them. Germline CDR1 reads MNHNS; CDR2 reads SASEGT. This chain's CDR3 is CASTRNGANVLTF. The CDR3 DNA reads as TGTGCCAGTACCCGTAACGGGGCCAACGTCCTGACTTTC.

The rearrangement links TRBV7-8 to TRBJ2-5; 12 nucleotides match TRBD1. Germline assignment: CDR1 SGHVS and CDR2 FQNEAQ. The CDR3 sequence is 17 residues long. After removal of 7 bases from V and 1 base from J, the junction contained 10 bases not matched to a gene. The CDR3 here is CASTGTGGRTFQETQYF. Written as DNA, the CDR3 is TGTGCCAGCACCGGGACAGGGGGCCGAACCTTCCAAGAGACCCAGTACTTC.